A single sample gave rise to the 19 T cell receptor beta chains below, sequenced in a study of cytomegalovirus exposure and HLA in healthy donors (dated by TCRdb to the late 2010s). The method was the immunoSEQ multiplex PCR assay. TCRdb re-hosts the immuneACCESS table, in-frame sequences only. Its copies lack some clones; in the studies checked, an unresolved V gene accounts for under half of them, and the cause for the rest is not known. Counted in this sample were around 140,000 clones; around 84% of them appeared once. Of the sample, roughly 9.4% is held by the ten largest clones. Input material: PBMCs. These receptors were obtained from a man between 18 and 35 years old in good health and CMV-seropositive.

The chain links TRBV10-1 to TRBJ2-4; a weak D match, TRBD2 (5 bases). Germline CDR1 is WNHNN and CDR2 is SYGVQD (reference sequence). V was cut by 3 bases and J by 0 bases, with 6 bases left in between. The CDR3 runs to 14 residues. CDR3 coding DNA: TGCGCCAGCAGTGAAGGGAGAGCCAAAAACATTCAGTACTTC. This translates into CASSEGRAKNIQYF.

V and J are TRBV18 and TRBJ1-3, with unresolved D. Germline V gene data show CDR1 as KGHSH and CDR2 as LQKENI. Trimming took off 2 bases at V and 2 bases at J, with 28 bases between the two ends. There are 21 residues in the CDR3. The CDR3 DNA follows: TGTGCCAGCTCACCATCGAGGAGTAGATCTTCACTAATGCTTACTGGAAACACCATATATTTT. Protein product: CASSPSRSRSSLMLTGNTIYF.

This chain joins TRBV5-1 and TRBJ1-6; D not resolved. The CDR3 runs to 15 residues. Germline CDR1 SGHRS, CDR2 YFSETQ. V was cut by 0 bases and J by 8 bases, with 12 bases left in between. DNA of the CDR3: TGCGCCAGCAGCTTGGGGCAGGCACACGATTCACCCCTCCACTTT. Translation gives CASSLGQAHDSPLHF. The full variable domain, rest sourced from reference TRBV5-1 and TRBJ1-6, is KAGVTQTPRYLIKTRGQQVTLSCSPISGHRSVSWYQQTPGQGLQFLFEYFSETQRNKGNFPGRFSGRQFSNSRSEMNVSTLELGDSALYLCASSLGQAHDSPLHFGNGTRLTVT.

The sample holds one count of this clone. This chain links TRBV6-5 with TRBJ1-4, with D maybe TRBD1 (5 bases). V was shortened by 6 bases and J by 4 bases, with 15 bases between the two germline ends. CDR3 length: 15 residues. Germline V gives CDR1 MNHEY, CDR2 SVGAGI. The CDR3 reads CASSPSGGYNEKLFF. The CDR3 DNA reads as TGTGCCAGCAGCCCCTCCGGGGGTTATAATGAAAAACTGTTTTTT.

The J gene is TRBJ2-7, the V gene TRBV27, with 9 nucleotides matching TRBD1. Trimming at V came to 6 bases and at J to 2 bases, leaving 26 bases not matched to a gene. Germline lookup yields CDR1 MNHEY and CDR2 SMNVEV (reference sequence). The CDR3 is made up of 21 amino acids. The CDR3 sequence: CASRSGQGKRGVGSGAYEQYF. In nucleotides, the CDR3 is TGTGCCAGCAGGTCGGGACAGGGAAAACGGGGGGTCGGGTCGGGAGCCTACGAGCAGTACTTC.

The chain recombines TRBV5-1 with TRBJ1-4, with 8 bases fitting TRBD1. In germline, CDR1 is SGHRS, CDR2 YFSETQ. The CDR3 sequence is 16 residues long. V gave up 4 bases and J gave up 10 bases; unmatched junction bases: 15. CDR3 bases: TGCGCCAGCAGCCAAACACTAGACAGGGGAAGTTCAAAACTGTTTTTT. It is translated as CASSQTLDRGSSKLFF.

This clone was found a few times. The J gene is TRBJ1-2, the V gene TRBV19; TRBD1 is a possible D gene (5 bases). The CDR3 consists of 13 residues. The V end lost 3 bases, the J end lost 2 bases, and 7 bases lay between the germline ends. The germline V gene has CDR1 LNHDA and CDR2 SQIVND (reference sequence). This CDR3 reads CASSIGGNYGYTF. The CDR3 DNA is TGTGCCAGTAGTATCGGGGGGAACTATGGCTACACCTTC.

The CDR3, as DNA: TGTGCCAGCAGTGACCCCGGGACAGGGGTTCCAGATACGCAGTATTTT. Protein sequence: CASSDPGTGVPDTQYF. The chain is built from TRBV25-1 and TRBJ2-3; 10 positions match TRBD1. The J segment lost 4 bases and the V segment lost 3 bases, leaving 7 bases of the junction unmatched. The CDR3 has 16 amino acids. The germline V gene encodes CDR1 MGHDK and CDR2 SYGVNS.

This clone was picked up a small number of times. V is TRBV28 and J is TRBJ2-1; 9 bases are a match to TRBD1. Trimming removed 3 bases from V and 4 bases from J; junction bases left unmatched: 10. The CDR3 runs to 17 residues. CDR1 is MDHEN, CDR2 SYDVKM, per germline. In DNA, the CDR3 is TGTGCCAGCAGTTTTATGGGGACAGGGCCCTTTTACAATGAGCAGTTCTTC. It specifies CASSFMGTGPFYNEQFF.

The chain has TRBV18 and TRBJ2-7, with 12 bases matching TRBD2. J was trimmed by 3 bases and V by 3 bases; bases with no gene match: 3. Germline loops: CDR1 KGHSH, CDR2 LQKENI. The CDR3 extends over 15 amino acids. The CDR3 sequence is CASSPTSGSNYEQYF. The CDR3 region has the DNA TGTGCCAGCTCACCGACTAGCGGGAGTAACTACGAGCAGTACTTC.

V usage is TRBV4-2 and J usage is TRBJ1-2; D unclear. V lost 0 bases, J lost 3 bases, and 11 bases lay in between. This CDR3 region has 15 residues. The V gene's germline CDR1 is LGHNA and CDR2 YNFKEQ. The CDR3, as DNA: TGTGCCAGCAGCCAAGATCTGGGGAGAGACTATGGCTACACCTTC. Translated: CASSQDLGRDYGYTF.

The chain has TRBV18 and TRBJ1-2; TRBD1 matches 7 bases. The CDR3 spans 15 residues. From germline, CDR1 is KGHSH and CDR2 LQKENI. J was trimmed by 5 bases and V by 2 bases; bases with no gene match: 8. The CDR3: CASSPEQGRVYGYTF. DNA of the CDR3: TGTGCCAGCTCACCAGAACAGGGGCGAGTGTATGGCTACACCTTC. Together with reference TRBV18 and TRBJ1-2, the CDR3 gives the full variable domain: NAGVMQNPRHLVRRRGQEARLRCSPMKGHSHVYWYRQLPEEGLKFMVYLQKENIIDESGMPKERFSAEFPKEGPSILRIQQVVRGDSAAYFCASSPEQGRVYGYTFGSGTRLTVV.

In DNA form, the CDR3 reads TGTGCCAGCAGCCAAGCCCCACAGGGGGCCAATCAGCCCCAGCATTTT. Amino acid sequence: CASSQAPQGANQPQHF. This rearrangement joins TRBV4-2 to TRBJ1-5; 9 bases match TRBD1. V dropped 1 base and J dropped 3; count of bases not matched to a gene: 4. Germline V gene data show CDR1 as LGHNA and CDR2 as YNFKEQ. The CDR3 runs to 16 residues.

A single count supports this clone. The V and J genes are TRBV2 and TRBJ2-7, with D hard to call. The germline gives CDR1 SNHLY, CDR2 FYNNEI. The germline V and J ends were trimmed by 6 bases and 5 bases, with 23 bases remaining between them. The CDR3 contains 16 residues. The CDR3: CASSPEAFLSLHEQYF. CDR3 DNA sequence: TGTGCCAGCAGCCCTGAGGCCTTCCTTTCGCTACACGAGCAGTACTTC.

This clone was seen a handful of times. The chain carries TRBV5-1 and TRBJ2-1; TRBD1 agrees at 7 bases. The CDR3 length is 16 residues. Per germline, CDR1 SGHRS and CDR2 YFSETQ. Trimming at V came to 4 bases and at J to 2 bases, leaving 9 bases not matched to a gene. The DNA for the CDR3 is TGCGCCAGCAGCAGGTCCGGGACAGACACCTACAATGAGCAGTTCTTC. Its translation: CASSRSGTDTYNEQFF.

This rearrangement joins TRBV30 to TRBJ2-3; weak D call: TRBD2 (7 bases). The CDR3 length is 14 residues. With 3 bases removed from V and 4 bases from J, the gap between germline ends came to 14 bases. Germline CDR1 and CDR2: GTSNPN and SVGIG (reference sequence). The CDR3 region is CAWRARGGSDTQYF. For the CDR3, the DNA is TGTGCCTGGAGGGCCAGGGGAGGGTCAGATACGCAGTATTTT.

The V call is TRBV9, the J call TRBJ2-1; D unclear. The CDR3 totals 15 residues. Germline loops: CDR1 SGDLS, CDR2 YYNGEE. V was shortened by 0 bases and J by 0 bases, with 7 bases between the two germline ends. As DNA, the CDR3 is TGTGCCAGCAGCGTAGTGTTGAGCTCCTACAATGAGCAGTTCTTC. This encodes CASSVVLSSYNEQFF.

The CDR3 here is CASSLTGSTDTQYF. DNA for the CDR3: TGTGCCAGCAGCTTAACGGGGAGCACAGATACGCAGTATTTT. The J gene is TRBJ2-3, the V gene TRBV7-7; tentatively, D is TRBD2 (5 bases). Deletions cut 2 bases from V and 0 bases from J, with 6 bases between. Germline V gene data show CDR1 as SSHAT and CDR2 as FNYEAQ (reference sequence). The CDR3 covers 14 residues.

Only a few counts were recorded for this clone. This chain uses TRBV28 with TRBJ2-7; a weak D match, TRBD1 (6 bases). This CDR3 is built from 15 residues. Trimming pared 6 bases from V and 5 bases from J, leaving 20 bases between. CDR1 MDHEN and CDR2 SYDVKM come from the germline V gene. CDR3 coding DNA: TGTGCCAGCAGCCCACCGAACAGGGTTGACCACGAGCAGTACTTC. This encodes CASSPPNRVDHEQYF.